Listed below are T cell receptor beta chains from one sample, sequenced in a study of blood T cell repertoires in COVID-19. TCRdb's table, derived via immunoSEQ multiplex PCR, lists solely in-frame clones and lacks some. This sample has 40,000 to 50,000 clones; 90% occur once, and the top ten carry just over 5%. Sequences were obtained from peripheral blood. The receptors shown here come from a man between 65 and 85 years old with acute or convalescent COVID-19. The CDR3 runs from the conserved cysteine through the conserved F or W. Each record gives: J gene, clone size, D gene, V gene, CDR3 protein, CDR3 DNA. A D gene is named only where the DNA matches it firmly. Size tells how often a clone was seen (once, few, many) or the class of an expanded clone, and some rows leave it out.

TRBJ2-7,.,.,TRBV18,CASSLVLTGPSSYEQYF,TGTGCCAGCTCACTGGTGCTTACAGGGCCAAGCTCCTACGAGCAGTACTTC
TRBJ1-1,.,.,TRBV6-6,CASRLLGANTEAFF,TGTGCCAGCAGACTACTCGGAGCGAACACTGAAGCTTTCTTT
TRBJ1-3,.,.,TRBV6-5,CASSYGRSGNTIYF,TGTGCCAGCAGTTACGGCCGCTCTGGAAACACCATATATTTT
TRBJ1-6,.,.,TRBV7-2,CASSPRRGSYNSPLHF,TGTGCCAGCAGCCCCCGCAGGGGCTCCTATAATTCACCCCTCCACTTT
TRBJ1-5,.,.,TRBV5-3,CARSLDPRTDQPQHF,TGTGCCAGAAGCTTGGACCCACGGACAGATCAGCCCCAGCATTTT
TRBJ1-1,.,TRBD1,TRBV7-2,CASSSDRREAFF,TGTGCCAGCAGCTCGGACAGGCGTGAAGCTTTCTTT
TRBJ1-1,.,.,TRBV15,CATRTALNTEAFF,TGTGCCACCAGGACAGCCCTGAACACTGAAGCTTTCTTT
TRBJ2-5,.,.,TRBV27,CASSRKDSQETQYF,TGTGCCAGCAGTAGAAAGGACAGCCAAGAGACCCAGTACTTC
TRBJ2-7,.,TRBD1,TRBV27,CASSAPLTGGRHF,TGTGCCAGCAGTGCGCCCCTAACAGGGGGCAGGCACTTC
TRBJ1-6,.,TRBD1,TRBV28,CASNPRTGASPLHF,TGTGCCAGCAATCCACGGACAGGGGCGTCACCCCTCCACTTT
TRBJ1-3,.,.,TRBV10-3,CAIRQPSGNTIYF,TGTGCCATCAGACAGCCCTCTGGAAACACCATATATTTT
TRBJ2-5,.,TRBD2,TRBV2,CASRQRGAYQETQYF,TGTGCCAGCAGACAGCGGGGGGCATACCAAGAGACCCAGTACTTC
TRBJ1-2,.,.,TRBV28,CASSSAGANYGYTF,TGTGCCAGCAGTTCGGCAGGGGCTAACTATGGCTACACCTTC
TRBJ1-1,.,TRBD1,TRBV7-2,CASSLMDRTFADTEAFF,TGTGCCAGCAGCTTAATGGACAGGACATTCGCGGACACTGAAGCTTTCTTT
TRBJ2-5,.,.,TRBV7-9,CASSRDSQETQYF,TGTGCCAGCAGCCGAGACAGCCAAGAGACCCAGTACTTC
TRBJ1-2,.,.,TRBV18,CASSRTETNYGYTF,TGTGCCAGCTCCCGGACAGAAACGAACTATGGCTACACCTTC
TRBJ1-5,.,.,TRBV10-3,CAISEREGTNQPQHF,TGTGCCATCAGTGAGAGGGAGGGGACGAATCAGCCCCAGCATTTT
TRBJ2-5,once,TRBD2,TRBV5-4,CASSPGLVQETQYF,TGTGCCAGCAGCCCGGGACTAGTGCAAGAGACCCAGTACTTC
TRBJ2-2,few,.,TRBV2,CASNPGLVGELFF,TGTGCCAGCAACCCAGGGTTGGTCGGGGAGCTGTTTTTT
TRBJ2-1,.,.,TRBV4-1,CASSQATNPYNEQFF,TGCGCCAGCAGCCAAGCTACCAACCCCTACAATGAGCAGTTCTTC
TRBJ2-3,.,.,TRBV7-9,CASSPRTRLTDTQYF,TGTGCCAGCAGCCCCCGGACACGCTTAACAGATACGCAGTATTTT